This entry features one T cell receptor (beta chain) sequence. It has no known antigen specificity. The input lacks base qualities; no much larger clone sits a single base away. Looking up the germline V gene yields CDR1 MGHDK and CDR2 SYGVNS. From V the trimming removes 5 bases and from J it removes 4 bases, while the gene matches leave 6 bases of the junction unaccounted for. From its cysteine to its phenylalanine, the CDR3 spans 14 amino acids. Of the read, only the CDR3 DNA is kept; its 42 bases are in frame from base 1. The immunoSEQ Assay, a bias-controlled multiplex PCR, was used to amplify TCRbeta CDR3 regions from genomic DNA. The original methods were these. Nucleated cell counts per sample were estimated from amplification of reference gene primers within the assay. Sequence reads were collapsed and filtered to measure the absolute abundance of every unique TCRbeta CDR3 rearrangement. For each sample, productive Simpson clonality was calculated as the square root of Simpson's diversity index across productive rearrangements. Imported from immuneACCESS, the table was reduced by TCRdb to in-frame sequences with V and J called. These copies leave out some clones; in studies compared against another copy, an unresolved V gene accounts for under half, and the cause of the remainder is not known. V and J calls and clone size follow that table, whereas D and trimming were derived from the DNA. Within this sample are about 36,000 clones, with around 80% of them counted one time only. Over 15% of the sample goes to the ten largest clones.

The sample belongs to a study of blood T cell repertoires in COVID-19 (dated by TCRdb to 2018 to 2021). For the wider study: Collaborator samples came from the United States, Italy and Spain and covered acute and convalescent phases of COVID-19. The repertoires were made available in a free public database intended to serve as a resource for research on the immune response to SARS-CoV-2. The prospective study material was composed of cDNA or gDNA derived from T cells, B-cell-depleted T cells, or PBMCs. Samples came from the ongoing ImmuneRACE study (first 160 participants) plus 1,254 subjects from 6 global collaborators. Deeply sampled blood TCRbeta repertoires from subjects exposed to, actively infected with, or recovered from COVID-19 were included in the dataset. HLA class I and class II types, where available, came from metadata supplied by the sample provider rather than from assay-based typing. Nearly every sample came with metadata listing a de-identified subject ID, COVID-19 status, age in years and sex. The research as a whole found: The amount of clinical and demographic metadata varied by source and participant and was provided uncurated.

Collaborating institutions collected whole blood in K2EDTA tubes following their own protocols. For TCRbeta analysis, collaborator samples were shipped as frozen whole blood, as isolated PBMCs, or as DNA extracted from either sample type. Sequenced sample: peripheral blood. This chain is built from TRBV25-1 and TRBJ2-3; 7 of the junction bases match TRBD2. This TCR was recovered from a man between 65 and 79 years old with acute or convalescent COVID-19. The nucleotides are TGTGCCAGCAGTAAGCGGGATGGCGCAGATACGCAGTATTTT. Translated, this is CASSKRDGADTQYF.